These 21 T cell receptor beta chains share one sample of origin, sequenced in a study of early T cells in non-severe SARS-CoV-2 infection (dated by TCRdb to the early 2020s). To prepare the library, 5' RACE was applied. Sequencing used a NextSeq 500. The public reads were run again by TCRdb, first through fastp at Q25 and then through MiXCR, and only productive beta chains were kept. Rows with one shared CDR3 protein collapse into an entry with the most common genes and DNA. The sample profile shows about 55,000 distinct CDR3 sequences; 5% to 7.5% of them were found once. Together, the top ten hold roughly 5% of the sample. This material consisted of whole blood, taken at baseline. These receptors originate from an adult who was a healthcare worker with PCR-confirmed SARS-CoV-2 infection or an uninfected control (not recorded which).

This clonotype appeared a few times. The genes are TRBV5-1 and TRBJ2-3; D gene unclear. Deletions cut 2 bases from V and 0 bases from J, with 10 bases between. The germline V gene has CDR1 SGHRS and CDR2 YFSETQ. The CDR3 spans 15 residues. CDR3 protein: CASSFSRSSTDTQYF. Here the CDR3 DNA reads TGCGCCAGCAGCTTCTCTAGGTCTAGCACAGATACGCAGTATTTT.

This clonotype was counted a few times. This rearrangement joins TRBV24-1 to TRBJ2-1; 9 bases are shared with TRBD1. The germline CDR1 and CDR2 sequences are KGHDR and SFDVKD. V was pared by 4 bases and J by 1 base, with 1 base of the junction left unmatched. The CDR3 is 15 amino acids. The CDR3 DNA follows: TGTGCCACCAGTGAGGGGACAGGGTCCTACAATGAGCAGTTCTTC. Protein: CATSEGTGSYNEQFF.

Ten or more counts support this clonotype. This chain joins TRBV7-2 and TRBJ1-3; perhaps TRBD1 as D (5 bases). Trimming removed 2 bases from V and 0 bases from J, with 8 bases in between. Germline values: CDR1 SGHTA, CDR2 FQGNSA. This CDR3 spans 15 amino acids. CDR3 nucleotides: TGTGCCAGCAGCTTAAGGGGATTCTCTGGAAACACCATATATTTT. Translating gives CASSLRGFSGNTIYF.

This clonotype showed up just a few times. This chain joins TRBV14 and TRBJ2-5; D gene ambiguous. The CDR3 loop spans 15 amino acids. Per germline, CDR1 SGHDN and CDR2 FVKESK. The V gene lost 4 bases and the J gene lost 0 bases, with 12 bases spanning the gap. Written as DNA, the CDR3 is TGTGCCAGCAGCCTCAAGGTTTGGTACCAAGAGACCCAGTACTTC. This codes for CASSLKVWYQETQYF.

The gene calls are TRBV4-2 and TRBJ1-2; D is uncertain. V lost 0 bases, J lost 0 bases, and 8 bases lay in between. Per germline, CDR1 LGHNA and CDR2 YNFKEQ. This CDR3 is built from 15 residues. The CDR3 loop is CASSQDVGANYGYTF. The CDR3 DNA reads as TGTGCCAGCAGCCAAGACGTAGGAGCTAACTATGGCTACACCTTC.

This clonotype was seen a few times. The chain links TRBV11-2 to TRBJ1-3, with unresolved D. The V gene lost 6 bases and the J gene lost 0 bases, with 15 bases spanning the gap. The CDR3 length is 16 residues. Germline CDR1 is SGHAT and CDR2 is FQNNGV. CDR3 nucleotides: TGTGCCAGCAGTCCAACGGACGCTTACTCTGGAAACACCATATATTTT. It yields the protein CASSPTDAYSGNTIYF.

The sample holds many counts of this clonotype. The rearrangement links TRBV4-2 to TRBJ1-5; a possible D gene is TRBD1 (5 bases). Trimming removed 3 bases from V and 1 base from J, with 7 bases in between. The germline gives CDR1 LGHNA, CDR2 YNFKEQ. This CDR3 contains 14 residues. The CDR3 here is CASSHGGSNQPQHF. DNA for the CDR3: TGTGCCAGCAGCCATGGGGGAAGCAATCAGCCCCAGCATTTT.

This clonotype was observed a few times. This rearrangement joins TRBV20-1 to TRBJ1-1; D remains ambiguous. The V end was cut by 3 bases, the J end by 4 bases, with 9 bases between. This CDR3 has 12 residues. Germline V CDR1 and CDR2: DFQATT, SNEGSKA (reference sequence). The CDR3 coding sequence is TGCAGTGCTAGGAAACAGACCACTGAAGCTTTCTTT. As protein: CSARKQTTEAFF.

In this sample, this clonotype turned up a few times. The chain combines TRBV7-9 with TRBJ1-2; no definite D call. V was pared by 8 bases and J by 4 bases, with 5 bases between. From germline, CDR1 is SEHNR and CDR2 FQNEAQ (reference sequence). This CDR3 contains 10 residues. The CDR3, as DNA: TGTGCCAGCGGATCCTATGGCTACACCTTC. Translating gives CASGSYGYTF.

This clonotype was counted a few times. V and J are TRBV7-8 and TRBJ1-3; 8 bases map to TRBD1. The V and J ends lost 0 bases and 4 bases, in that order; junction bases with no gene match: 8. The CDR3 has 17 residues. Germline V gene lookup returns CDR1 SGHVS and CDR2 FQNEAQ. CDR3 coding DNA: TGTGCCAGCAGCTTAGCGGCAGGACAGGGAACCGGAAACACCATATATTTT. It is translated as CASSLAAGQGTGNTIYF.

About this clonotype: A read error is possible here, since a much larger clone lies one base away. This chain joins TRBV12-3 or TRBV12-4 and TRBJ1-6, with D hard to call. The CDR3 runs to 14 residues. V lost 6 bases and J 0 bases, leaving 6 bases between the germline ends. The CDR3 DNA sequence: TGTGCCAGCAGACTATACTCCTATAATTCACCCCTCCACTTT. It translates to CASRLYSYNSPLHF.

Many counts were recorded for this clonotype. The CDR3 sequence is CASTPGAGYEQYF. The CDR3 nucleotides are TGTGCCAGCACCCCAGGGGCTGGCTACGAGCAGTACTTC. V is TRBV16 and J is TRBJ2-7, with D perhaps TRBD1 (6 bases). The length of the CDR3 is 13 residues. V shed 7 bases and J shed 3 bases, with 13 bases lying between them. The germline CDR1 and CDR2 sequences are KGHSY and FQNENV.

This clonotype was observed a handful of times. V and J are TRBV6-6 and TRBJ2-2; D possibly uses TRBD1 or TRBD2 (7 bases each). The CDR3 has 16 amino acids. V was cut by 2 bases and J by 3 bases, with 13 bases left in between. Germline V gene data show CDR1 as MNHNY and CDR2 as SVGAGI (reference sequence). CDR3 protein: CASSYPQGRDTGELFF. The CDR3 nucleotides are TGTGCCAGCAGTTACCCACAGGGGAGGGACACCGGGGAGCTGTTTTTT.

DNA of the CDR3: TGTGCCAGCAGCCTACTCGGACAGGGAAGAGGCACCATATATTTT. This gives the protein CASSLLGQGRGTIYF. This chain joins TRBV3-1 and TRBJ1-3; TRBD1 matches at 8 bases. Per the germline V gene, CDR1 is LGHDT and CDR2 is YNNKEL (reference sequence). This CDR3 spans 15 amino acids. Germline trimming cut 4 bases from V and 9 bases from J; bases unmatched to any gene: 11.

The chain joins TRBV20-1 to TRBJ2-3, with D uncertain. The CDR3 extends over 13 amino acids. V was clipped by 0 bases and J by 5 bases, with 9 bases between them. The germline gives CDR1 DFQATT, CDR2 SNEGSKA (reference sequence). This chain's CDR3 is CSARDGPRDTQYF. The CDR3 nucleotides are TGCAGTGCTAGAGATGGACCTCGAGATACGCAGTATTTT.

Many counts were recorded for this clonotype. The rearrangement joins TRBV7-2 to TRBJ2-1; no clear D gene. Germline V gene lookup returns CDR1 SGHTA and CDR2 FQGNSA. The CDR3 runs to 14 residues. Trimming shortened V by 1 base and J by 2 bases, and 6 bases separated the two germline ends. The CDR3 sequence is CASSLEVTYNEQFF. The CDR3, as DNA: TGTGCCAGCAGCTTAGAGGTCACCTACAATGAGCAGTTCTTC.

The V and J genes are TRBV27 and TRBJ2-3; TRBD1 agrees at 7 bases. V lost 6 bases to trimming and J lost 1 base; unmatched junction nucleotides: 7. Germline CDR1 MNHEY, CDR2 SMNVEV (reference sequence). The CDR3 length is 15 residues. CDR3 loop: CASSHTTGGTDTQYF. The DNA for the CDR3 is TGTGCCAGCAGCCACACAACAGGGGGCACAGATACGCAGTATTTT.

Here the CDR3 DNA reads TGCAGCATCAAAGGGCTGAGCGCGAACACCGGGGAGCTGTTTTTT. Encoded protein: CSIKGLSANTGELFF. The V and J genes are TRBV29-1 and TRBJ2-2; D is unresolved. CDR1 is SQVTM and CDR2 is ANQGSEA in the germline V gene. Trimming removed 8 bases at V and 0 bases at J, with 16 bases between. The CDR3 covers 15 residues.

This clonotype was seen ten or more times. The J gene is TRBJ1-1, the V gene TRBV7-9; D is uncertain. This CDR3 is 14 amino acids long. Germline lookup yields CDR1 SEHNR and CDR2 FQNEAQ (reference sequence). Trimming stripped 5 bases from V and 1 base from J, with 11 bases between. CDR3 in amino acids: CASSPPGTNTEAFF. The CDR3 coding sequence is TGTGCCAGCAGCCCCCCCGGCACGAACACTGAAGCTTTCTTT.

This clonotype was recorded many times. The V call is TRBV20-1, the J call TRBJ2-1; D might be TRBD2 (6 bases). Germline values: CDR1 DFQATT, CDR2 SNEGSKA (reference sequence). The CDR3 consists of 16 residues. With 3 bases removed from V and 4 bases from J, the gap between germline ends came to 19 bases. CDR3 coding DNA: TGCAGTGCTAGTGGAAGGGACTCCACCCTATACAATGAGCAGTTCTTC. Translation gives CSASGRDSTLYNEQFF.

This clonotype was seen only a few times. CDR3 loop: CAIGDPPTAPSYNEQFF. CDR3 sequence (DNA): TGTGCCATCGGGGACCCCCCTACAGCTCCTTCCTACAATGAGCAGTTCTTC. The J gene is TRBJ2-1, the V gene TRBV10-3; the D gene could be TRBD1 or TRBD2 (5 bases each). This CDR3 spans 17 amino acids. The germline V and J ends were trimmed by 8 bases and 1 base, with 21 bases remaining between them. The germline V gene encodes CDR1 ENHRY and CDR2 SYGVKD.